The 22 T cell receptor beta chains listed next were all sequenced from one sample in a study of blood T cell repertoires in COVID-19. Assay used: immunoSEQ multiplex PCR; TCRdb lists only in-frame clones, some missing. This sample has about 120,000 clones, with over 60% found just once. The material sequenced was peripheral blood. The receptor set was obtained from an elderly woman with acute or convalescent COVID-19.

V is TRBV28 and J is TRBJ2-5; 8 nucleotides match TRBD1. V shed 3 bases and J 5 bases; nucleotides not matched to a gene: 11. CDR3 size: 16 residues. CDR1 is MDHEN, CDR2 SYDVKM, per germline. CDR3 DNA sequence: TGTGCCAGCAGTTTCAGTTCAGGGGGCTGGGGGGAGACCCAGTACTTC. As protein: CASSFSSGGWGETQYF.

The table lists this clone with a few counts. The rearrangement links TRBV2 to TRBJ2-7, with 10 nucleotides matching TRBD1. This CDR3 comprises 15 residues. Germline V lookup: CDR1 SNHLY, CDR2 FYNNEI. V shed 5 bases, J shed 3 bases, and the junction held 7 bases outside the gene matches. The CDR3 DNA follows: TGTGCCAGCAGTACTACGGACAGGGGGGACTACGAGCAGTACTTC. Translation gives CASSTTDRGDYEQYF.

The rearrangement joins TRBV6-5 to TRBJ2-1, with a tentative D call TRBD1 (5 bases). The V gene's germline CDR1 is MNHEY and CDR2 SVGAGI. V lost 8 bases and J 5 bases, leaving 19 bases between the germline ends. The CDR3 has 15 amino acids. The CDR3 reads CASASMGRDNNEQFF. In DNA, the CDR3 is TGTGCCAGCGCCTCAATGGGGCGCGACAACAATGAGCAGTTCTTC.

The chain carries TRBV19 and TRBJ1-1; 8 nucleotides match TRBD1. Germline values: CDR1 LNHDA, CDR2 SQIVND (reference sequence). Trimming at V came to 9 bases and at J to 3 bases, leaving 12 bases not matched to a gene. The CDR3 totals 15 residues. This chain's CDR3 is CASRKDRAKDTEAFF. The CDR3 DNA reads as TGTGCCAGCCGTAAGGACAGGGCTAAAGACACTGAAGCTTTCTTT.

In the case of this clone: Other DNA sequences in the sample encode the same CDR3. This chain connects TRBV18 to TRBJ2-7; no clear D gene. Per the germline V gene, CDR1 is KGHSH and CDR2 is LQKENI. This CDR3 region has 13 residues. V was cut by 0 bases and J by 5 bases, with 8 bases left in between. CDR3 sequence reads: CASSPPVGDEQYF. Here the CDR3 DNA reads TGTGCCAGCTCACCACCAGTAGGAGACGAGCAGTACTTC.

This clone was counted only a few times. The chain links TRBV5-3 to TRBJ1-1; D ambiguous. TRBV5-3 is labeled an ORF, and its function is uncertain. The CDR3 has 12 residues. V gave up 4 bases and J gave up 1 base, with 5 bases separating them. CDR3 bases: TGTGCCAGAAGCCGCGAGAACACTGAAGCTTTCTTT. Translation: CARSRENTEAFF.

The genes are TRBV18 and TRBJ2-1; 11 bases are shared with TRBD2. V was clipped by 3 bases and J by 4 bases; unmatched bases: 5. The germline gives CDR1 KGHSH, CDR2 LQKENI. This CDR3 has 16 residues. DNA for the CDR3: TGTGCCAGCTCACCCGGGACTAGCGGTACTTACAATGAGCAGTTCTTC. Residues: CASSPGTSGTYNEQFF.

This clone was picked up one time. This chain uses TRBV6-2 or TRBV6-3 with TRBJ1-5, with 9 bases aligning to TRBD1. Trimming took 2 bases from V and 4 from J; bases not matched to a gene: 6. CDR1 is MNHEY, CDR2 SVGEGT, per germline. CDR3 length: 16 amino acids. The CDR3 loop reads CASSYAGQGNNQPQHF. The CDR3 nucleotides read TGTGCCAGCAGTTACGCGGGACAGGGTAATAATCAGCCCCAGCATTTT.

The chain carries TRBV11-2 and TRBJ2-7; 8 positions match TRBD1. Trimming at V came to 5 bases and at J to 0 bases, leaving 12 bases not matched to a gene. CDR1 and CDR2 from the germline V gene are SGHAT and FQNNGV. The CDR3 is 17 residues long. The CDR3 here is CASSPLTGARSSYEQYF. The CDR3 bases are TGTGCCAGCAGCCCACTGACAGGGGCAAGGAGCTCCTACGAGCAGTACTTC.

This chain joins TRBV28 and TRBJ1-1; 8 bases agree with TRBD1. Germline trimming cut 6 bases from V and 2 bases from J; bases unmatched to any gene: 5. From germline, CDR1 is MDHEN and CDR2 SYDVKM. The CDR3 runs 14 residues. This chain's CDR3 is CASSVDRANTEAFF. As DNA, the CDR3 is TGTGCCAGCAGCGTGGACAGGGCAAACACTGAAGCTTTCTTT.

This sequence joins TRBV6-6 and TRBJ1-6; possibly TRBD1 for D (5 bases). Germline assignment: CDR1 MNHNY and CDR2 SVGAGI (reference sequence). The CDR3 runs 12 residues. Trimming stripped 0 bases from V and 15 bases from J, with 9 bases between. The CDR3 reads CASSYSGEVLHF. The CDR3 nucleotides read TGTGCCAGCAGTTACTCAGGGGAGGTCCTCCACTTT.

This clone is a singleton in its sample. The J gene is TRBJ2-3, the V gene TRBV13; a weak D match, TRBD2 (5 bases). V lost 4 bases and J 3 bases, leaving 8 bases between the germline ends. Per germline, CDR1 PRHDT and CDR2 FYEKMQ (reference sequence). The CDR3 spans 13 residues. CDR3 in amino acids: CASSSRETDTQYF. For the CDR3, the DNA is TGTGCCAGCAGCTCCCGGGAAACAGATACGCAGTATTTT.

The chain recombines TRBV28 with TRBJ1-4; D gene unclear. Germline V gene sequence: CDR1 MDHEN, CDR2 SYDVKM. The CDR3 runs 15 residues. The CDR3 sequence: CAIGGRGSTNEKLFF. CDR3 coding DNA: TGTGCTATCGGAGGGCGAGGTTCGACTAATGAAAAACTGTTTTTT.

The CDR3 DNA sequence: TGTGCCACCAGCAGAGGAGGGGGCGCGGGGTCACCCCTCCACTTT. This codes for CATSRGGGAGSPLHF. The chain carries TRBV15 and TRBJ1-6, with 7 bases identical to TRBD1. This CDR3 is 15 amino acids long. V shed 1 base and J 10 bases; nucleotides not matched to a gene: 7. Germline V gene lookup returns CDR1 LNHNV and CDR2 YYDKDF (reference sequence). The entire variable domain, with the rest obtained from reference TRBV15 and TRBJ1-6, is as follows: DAMVIQNPRYQVTQFGKPVTLSCSQTLNHNVMYWYQQKSSQAPKLLFHYYDKDFNNEADTPDNFQSRRPNTSFCFLDIRSPGLGDTAMYLCATSRGGGAGSPLHFGNGTRLTVT.

The chain has TRBV25-1 and TRBJ2-5; 7 bases are shared with TRBD2. V shed 1 base and J 2 bases; nucleotides not matched to a gene: 13. The CDR3 is made up of 18 amino acids. Germline V CDR1 and CDR2: MGHDK, SYGVNS. As DNA, the CDR3 is TGTGCCAGCAGTGAATCCTCGACTAGCCTGGTGGGTCAAGAGACCCAGTACTTC. Protein: CASSESSTSLVGQETQYF.

V gene TRBV9 combines with J gene TRBJ2-1; 9 bases are shared with TRBD2. V was clipped by 4 bases and J by 6 bases; unmatched bases: 2. Germline V CDR1 and CDR2: SGDLS, YYNGEE. The CDR3 runs to 13 residues. The CDR3 sequence is CASSLRGGNEQFF. CDR3 in DNA: TGTGCCAGCAGCCTGCGGGGGGGCAATGAGCAGTTCTTC. Full variable domain (remainder filled in from reference TRBV9 and TRBJ2-1): DSGVTQTPKHLITATGQRVTLRCSPRSGDLSVYWYQQSLDQGLQFLIQYYNGEERAKGNILERFSAQQFPDLHSELNLSSLELGDSALYFCASSLRGGNEQFFGPGTRLTVL.

This clone was seen just once. CDR3 sequence reads: CASSPGTSGLRDEQFF. The DNA of the CDR3 is TGTGCCAGCAGCCCCGGGACTAGCGGTTTGCGAGATGAGCAGTTCTTC. The gene calls are TRBV5-5 and TRBJ2-1; 11 bases match TRBD2. CDR1 is SGHKS, CDR2 YYEKEE, per germline (reference sequence). V lost 4 bases, J lost 8 bases, and 11 bases stayed unmatched. This CDR3 region has 16 residues.

This clone has a handful of counts. The chain has TRBV2 and TRBJ1-1, with a possible D match to TRBD1 (6 bases). This CDR3 spans 13 amino acids. Germline loops: CDR1 SNHLY, CDR2 FYNNEI. Trimming took 11 bases from V and 5 from J, leaving 18 bases between them. Here the CDR3 reads CAASSQGVTEAFF. Written as DNA, the CDR3 is TGTGCCGCGTCCTCACAGGGTGTGACTGAAGCTTTCTTT.

In nucleotides, the CDR3 is TGCGCCAGCAGCTTGGGAGACAGAGAGAACACTGAAGCTTTCTTT. Translated, it gives CASSLGDRENTEAFF. V and J are TRBV5-1 and TRBJ1-1; TRBD1 might be the D (5 bases). V gave up 0 bases and J gave up 1 base, with 10 bases separating them. The CDR3 contains 15 residues. Germline CDR1 is SGHRS and CDR2 is YFSETQ. The full variable domain, with the rest looked up from reference TRBV5-1 and TRBJ1-1, is KAGVTQTPRYLIKTRGQQVTLSCSPISGHRSVSWYQQTPGQGLQFLFEYFSETQRNKGNFPGRFSGRQFSNSRSEMNVSTLELGDSALYLCASSLGDRENTEAFFGQGTRLTVV.

The rearrangement uses TRBV20-1 and TRBJ1-1, with TRBD1 matching over 7 bases. Germline CDR1 reads DFQATT; CDR2 reads SNEGSKA (reference sequence). This CDR3 region has 11 residues. The CDR3 protein is CRGQRNTEAFF. DNA for the CDR3: TGCAGGGGACAGAGGAACACTGAAGCTTTCTTT.

The rearrangement uses TRBV7-9 and TRBJ2-3, with D hard to call. CDR1 SEHNR and CDR2 FQNEAQ come from the germline V gene (reference sequence). This CDR3 is 15 amino acids long. Trimming shortened V by 3 bases and J by 2 bases, and 12 bases separated the two germline ends. CDR3: CASSFWNRATDTQYF. CDR3 nucleotides: TGTGCCAGCAGCTTCTGGAACAGAGCCACAGATACGCAGTATTTT.

The chain has TRBV4-2 and TRBJ1-2, with TRBD1 as a possible D gene (6 bases). CDR3 size: 15 residues. Germline V gives CDR1 LGHNA, CDR2 YNFKEQ. Trimming removed 0 bases from V and 3 bases from J, with 11 bases in between. The CDR3 spells CASSQDRGKYYGYTF. For the CDR3, the DNA is TGTGCCAGCAGCCAAGACAGGGGAAAGTACTATGGCTACACCTTC.